Listed here is a single TCR beta chain. Membership in each cohort depended on participant-reported clinical history. This specimen belongs to a study of blood T cell repertoires in COVID-19. Overall study context: In each case, the material was cDNA or gDNA derived from T cells, B-cell-depleted T cells, or PBMCs.

Germline assignment: CDR1 SGDLS and CDR2 YYNGEE. V gave up 7 bases and J gave up 5 bases; unmatched junction bases: 8. The CDR3 contains 15 residues. Original analysis: From reference gene primer amplification, estimates of nucleated cell counts were derived. Libraries were prepared by immunoSEQ multiplex PCR; TCRdb keeps only in-frame clonotypes and omits some of them. That table supplies the V and J calls and clone size; D and trimming were determined from the DNA. The table shows a few hundred thousand clones, with over 75% occurring only once. The specimen sequenced was PBMCs or T cells enriched from blood (not recorded which). This TCR was recovered from a man aged 35-49 years in a cohort exposed to, infected with or recovered from COVID-19 (not recorded which). The chain links TRBV9 to TRBJ1-4; 10 bases map to TRBD1. CDR3 coding DNA: TGTGCCAGCTCCCGAGGGGGACAGGGGAATGAAAAACTGTTTTTT. Its translation is CASSRGGQGNEKLFF.